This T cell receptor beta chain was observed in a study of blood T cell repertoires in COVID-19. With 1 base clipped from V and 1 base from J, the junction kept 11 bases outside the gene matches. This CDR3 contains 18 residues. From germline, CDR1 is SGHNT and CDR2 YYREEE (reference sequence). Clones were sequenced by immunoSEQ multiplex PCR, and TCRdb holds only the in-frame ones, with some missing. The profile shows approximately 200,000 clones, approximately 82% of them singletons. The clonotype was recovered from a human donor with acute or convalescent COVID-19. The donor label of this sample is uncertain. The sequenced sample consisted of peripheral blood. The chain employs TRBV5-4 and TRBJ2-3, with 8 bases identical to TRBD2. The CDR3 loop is CASSLLGLAGGGTDTQYF. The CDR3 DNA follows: TGTGCCAGCAGCTTGCTTGGGCTAGCGGGCGGTGGCACAGATACGCAGTATTTT. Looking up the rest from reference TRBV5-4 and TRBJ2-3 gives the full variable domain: ETGVTQSPTHLIKTRGQQVTLRCSSQSGHNTVSWYQQALGQGPQFIFQYYREEENGRGNFPPRFSGLQFPNYSSELNVNALELDDSALYLCASSLLGLAGGGTDTQYFGPGTRLTVL.